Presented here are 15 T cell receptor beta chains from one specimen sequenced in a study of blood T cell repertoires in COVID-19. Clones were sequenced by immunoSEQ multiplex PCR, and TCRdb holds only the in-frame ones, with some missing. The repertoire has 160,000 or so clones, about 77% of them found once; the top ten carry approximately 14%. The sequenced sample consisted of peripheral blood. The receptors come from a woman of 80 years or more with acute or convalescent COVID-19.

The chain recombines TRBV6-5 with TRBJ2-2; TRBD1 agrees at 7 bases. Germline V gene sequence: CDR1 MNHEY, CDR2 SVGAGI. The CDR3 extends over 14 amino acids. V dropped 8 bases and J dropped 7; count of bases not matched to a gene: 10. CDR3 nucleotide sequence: TGTGCCAGCTCCAAGGGGGCACTAGTCGGGGAGCTGTTTTTT. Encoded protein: CASSKGALVGELFF.

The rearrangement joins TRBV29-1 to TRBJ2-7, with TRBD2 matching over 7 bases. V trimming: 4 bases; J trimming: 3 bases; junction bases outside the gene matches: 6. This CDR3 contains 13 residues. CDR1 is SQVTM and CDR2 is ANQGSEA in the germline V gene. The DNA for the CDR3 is TGCAGCGTTGCCAAAGGACTAGACTACGAGCAGTACTTC. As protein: CSVAKGLDYEQYF.

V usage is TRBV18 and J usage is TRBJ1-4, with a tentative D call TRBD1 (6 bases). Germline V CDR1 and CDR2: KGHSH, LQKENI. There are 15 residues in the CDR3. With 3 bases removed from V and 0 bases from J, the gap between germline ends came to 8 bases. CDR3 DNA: TGTGCCAGCTCACCGAGGACAGCAACTAATGAAAAACTGTTTTTT. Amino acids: CASSPRTATNEKLFF.

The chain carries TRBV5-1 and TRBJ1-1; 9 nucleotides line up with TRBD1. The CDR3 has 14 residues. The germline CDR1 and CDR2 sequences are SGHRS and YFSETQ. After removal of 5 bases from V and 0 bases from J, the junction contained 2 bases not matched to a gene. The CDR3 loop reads CASRGTGMNTEAFF. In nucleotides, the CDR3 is TGCGCCAGCAGGGGGACAGGGATGAACACTGAAGCTTTCTTT.

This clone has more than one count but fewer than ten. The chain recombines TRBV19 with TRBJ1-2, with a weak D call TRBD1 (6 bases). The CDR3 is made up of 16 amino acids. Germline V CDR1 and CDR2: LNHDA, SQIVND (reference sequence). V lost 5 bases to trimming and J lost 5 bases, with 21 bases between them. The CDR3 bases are TGTGCCAGTAGTTCCGGGGCCTTACAGGGAACTTATGGCTACACCTTC. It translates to CASSSGALQGTYGYTF. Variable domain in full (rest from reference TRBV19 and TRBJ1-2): DGGITQSPKYLFRKEGQNVTLSCEQNLNHDAMYWYRQDPGQGLRLIYYSQIVNDFQKGDIAEGYSVSREKKESFPLTVTSAQKNPTAFYLCASSSGALQGTYGYTFGSGTRLTVV.

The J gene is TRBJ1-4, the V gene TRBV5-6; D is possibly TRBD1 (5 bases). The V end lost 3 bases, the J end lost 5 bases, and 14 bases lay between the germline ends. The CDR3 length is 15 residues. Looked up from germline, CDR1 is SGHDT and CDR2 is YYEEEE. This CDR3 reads CASSSRGSGNEKLFF. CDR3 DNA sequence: TGTGCCAGCAGCTCAAGGGGAAGTGGGAATGAAAAACTGTTTTTT.

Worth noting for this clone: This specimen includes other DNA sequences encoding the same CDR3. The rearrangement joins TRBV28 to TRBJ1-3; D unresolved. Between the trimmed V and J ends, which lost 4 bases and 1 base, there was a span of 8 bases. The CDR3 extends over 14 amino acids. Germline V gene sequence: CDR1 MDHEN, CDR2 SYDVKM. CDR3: CASSSGGSGNTIYF. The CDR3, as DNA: TGTGCCAGCAGTTCAGGAGGTTCTGGAAACACCATATATTTT.

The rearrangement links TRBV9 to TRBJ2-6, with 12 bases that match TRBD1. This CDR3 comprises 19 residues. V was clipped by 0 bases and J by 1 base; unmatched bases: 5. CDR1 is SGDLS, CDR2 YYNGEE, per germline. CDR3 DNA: TGTGCCAGCAGCGTAGGTCAGGGACAGGGGGCTTCTGGGGCCAACGTCCTGACTTTC. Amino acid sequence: CASSVGQGQGASGANVLTF.

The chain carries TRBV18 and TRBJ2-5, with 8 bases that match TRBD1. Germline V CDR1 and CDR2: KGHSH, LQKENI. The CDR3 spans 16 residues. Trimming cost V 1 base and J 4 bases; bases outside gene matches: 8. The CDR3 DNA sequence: TGTGCCAGCTCACCACTCCGGGACAGGATCGGAGAGACCCAGTACTTC. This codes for CASSPLRDRIGETQYF.

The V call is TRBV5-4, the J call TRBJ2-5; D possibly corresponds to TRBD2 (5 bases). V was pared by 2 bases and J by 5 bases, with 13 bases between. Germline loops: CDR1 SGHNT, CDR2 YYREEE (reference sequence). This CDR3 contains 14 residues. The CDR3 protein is CASSFMERGETQYF. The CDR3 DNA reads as TGTGCCAGCAGCTTTATGGAGCGAGGGGAGACCCAGTACTTC.

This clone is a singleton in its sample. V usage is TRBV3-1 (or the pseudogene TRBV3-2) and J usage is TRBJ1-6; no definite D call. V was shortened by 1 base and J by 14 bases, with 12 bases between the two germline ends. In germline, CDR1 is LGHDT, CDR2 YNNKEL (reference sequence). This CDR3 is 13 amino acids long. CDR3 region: CASSQVDWGALHF. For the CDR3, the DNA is TGTGCCAGCAGCCAAGTCGATTGGGGAGCCCTCCACTTT.

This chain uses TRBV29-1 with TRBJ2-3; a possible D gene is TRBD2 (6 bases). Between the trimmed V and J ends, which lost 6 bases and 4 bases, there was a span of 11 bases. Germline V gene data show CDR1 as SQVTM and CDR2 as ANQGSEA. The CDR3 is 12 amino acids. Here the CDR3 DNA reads TGCAGCGTGTCTAGCGACTCAGATACGCAGTATTTT. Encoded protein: CSVSSDSDTQYF.

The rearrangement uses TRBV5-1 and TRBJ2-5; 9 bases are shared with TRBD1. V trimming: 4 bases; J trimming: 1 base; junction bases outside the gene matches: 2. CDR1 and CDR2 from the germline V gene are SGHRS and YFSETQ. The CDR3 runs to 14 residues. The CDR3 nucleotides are TGCGCCAGCAGCCCGACAGGGGGCCAAGAGACCCAGTACTTC. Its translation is CASSPTGGQETQYF.

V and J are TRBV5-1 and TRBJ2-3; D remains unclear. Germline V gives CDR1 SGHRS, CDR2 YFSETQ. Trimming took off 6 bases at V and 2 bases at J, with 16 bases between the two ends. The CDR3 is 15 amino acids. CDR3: CASTDSIYTTDTQYF. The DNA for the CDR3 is TGCGCCAGCACCGACTCTATATATACCACAGATACGCAGTATTTT.

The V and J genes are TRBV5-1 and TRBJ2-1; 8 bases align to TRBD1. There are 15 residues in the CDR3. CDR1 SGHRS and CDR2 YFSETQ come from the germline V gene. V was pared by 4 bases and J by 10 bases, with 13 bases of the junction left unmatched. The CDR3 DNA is TGCGCCAGCAGCCGTACAGGGGGAGATTTAAAAGAGCAGTTCTTC. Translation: CASSRTGGDLKEQFF.